These 31 T cell receptor beta chains came from one sample sequenced in a study of blood T cell repertoires in COVID-19. Generated by immunoSEQ multiplex PCR, the TCRdb table keeps only in-frame clones and is missing some. The sample includes about 120,000 clones, 82% of them seen just once. The sample comprised peripheral blood. The receptors here all came from a human donor in a cohort sampled during active COVID-19.

The chain links TRBV4-1 to TRBJ1-4; 7 bases fit TRBD1. This CDR3 is 15 amino acids long. After removal of 4 bases from V and 5 bases from J, the junction contained 7 bases not matched to a gene. CDR1 and CDR2 from the germline V gene are MGHRA and YSYEKL. DNA for the CDR3: TGCGCCAGCAGCCCCTGGGACAGCAAAAATGAAAAACTGTTTTTT. Protein sequence: CASSPWDSKNEKLFF.

This chain joins TRBV7-2 and TRBJ2-5; a possible D gene is TRBD2 (5 bases). This CDR3 contains 14 residues. Germline V gene data show CDR1 as SGHTA and CDR2 as FQGNSA. Trimming removed 2 bases at V and 2 bases at J, with 9 bases between. CDR3 in amino acids: CASSLSRGQETQYF. As DNA, the CDR3 is TGTGCCAGCAGCTTATCTCGGGGTCAAGAGACCCAGTACTTC.

The gene calls are TRBV28 and TRBJ2-4; D is possibly TRBD1 (7 bases). The CDR3 sequence is 14 residues long. Trimming took 5 bases from V and 8 from J, leaving 16 bases between them. Germline CDR1 is MDHEN and CDR2 is SYDVKM. The DNA of the CDR3 is TGTGCCAGCAGTCCGTACGACAGGGACTACATTCAGTACTTC. Residues: CASSPYDRDYIQYF.

The genes are TRBV7-2 and TRBJ1-6, with TRBD1 as a possible D gene (5 bases). CDR1 is SGHTA and CDR2 is FQGNSA in the germline V gene. Trimming stripped 1 base from V and 9 bases from J, with 13 bases between. CDR3 length equals 15 residues. The CDR3 is CASSLEGAGVSPLHF. DNA of the CDR3: TGTGCCAGCAGCTTAGAAGGGGCAGGCGTTTCACCCCTCCACTTT. Variable domain in full (rest from reference TRBV7-2 and TRBJ1-6): GAGVSQSPSNKVTEKGKDVELRCDPISGHTALYWYRQSLGQGLEFLIYFQGNSAPDKSGLPSDRFSAERTGGSVSTLTIQRTQQEDSAVYLCASSLEGAGVSPLHFGNGTRLTVT.

The DNA of the CDR3 is TGTGCCAGCAGCTTGGGACTAGCGGGGTTGAGCTCCTACAATGAGCAGTTCTTC. Amino acid sequence: CASSLGLAGLSSYNEQFF. V usage is TRBV7-8 and J usage is TRBJ2-1; TRBD2 matches 13 bases. The CDR3 is 18 residues long. The trim removed 3 bases at V and 0 bases at J, leaving 5 bases unmatched. From germline, CDR1 is SGHVS and CDR2 FQNEAQ. The complete variable domain, with remaining parts taken from reference TRBV7-8 and TRBJ2-1, reads GAGVSQSPRYKVAKRGQDVALRCDPISGHVSLFWYQQALGQGPEFLTYFQNEAQLDKSGLPSDRFFAERPEGSVSTLKIQRTQQEDSAVYLCASSLGLAGLSSYNEQFFGPGTRLTVL.

This clone was picked up one time. V and J are TRBV20-1 and TRBJ2-7; tentatively, D is TRBD1 (5 bases). The CDR3 length is 11 residues. V was trimmed by 6 bases and J by 2 bases, leaving 8 bases between them. CDR1 and CDR2 from the germline V gene are DFQATT and SNEGSKA (reference sequence). The CDR3 here is CSADITYEQYF. The CDR3 DNA sequence: TGCAGTGCGGACATAACCTACGAGCAGTACTTC.

This chain's CDR3 is CASSETSGGPTSGDTQYF. CDR3 coding DNA: TGTGCCAGTAGTGAGACTAGCGGGGGACCCACGAGTGGGGATACGCAGTATTTT. This rearrangement joins TRBV19 to TRBJ2-3; 12 bases map to TRBD2. Germline V CDR1 and CDR2: LNHDA, SQIVND (reference sequence). The CDR3 covers 18 residues. With V trimmed by 5 bases and J by 6 bases, 15 bases remained unmatched.

The chain links TRBV23-1 to TRBJ2-7; 8 nucleotides agree with TRBD1. TRBV23-1 is marked as an open reading frame, function uncertain. Trimming at V came to 2 bases and at J to 2 bases, leaving 11 bases not matched to a gene. This CDR3 is built from 17 residues. CDR3 sequence: CASSQQETGDFPYEQYF. CDR3 sequence (DNA): TGCGCCAGCAGTCAACAAGAGACAGGGGACTTCCCCTACGAGCAGTACTTC.

This chain connects TRBV5-1 to TRBJ2-3; no firm D call. V lost 0 bases and J 6 bases, leaving 8 bases between the germline ends. The V gene's germline CDR1 is SGHRS and CDR2 YFSETQ. The CDR3 spans 13 residues. The CDR3 is CASSLDSFDTQYF. CDR3 nucleotide sequence: TGCGCCAGCAGCTTGGATAGCTTCGATACGCAGTATTTT.

The chain links TRBV3-1 (or the pseudogene TRBV3-2) to TRBJ1-6, with D perhaps TRBD1 (6 bases). Trimming removed 1 base from V and 6 bases from J, with 10 bases in between. Looked up from germline, CDR1 is LGHDT and CDR2 is YNNKEL (reference sequence). This CDR3 contains 15 residues. In nucleotides, the CDR3 is TGTGCCAGCAGCCAAGCAGACAGGATTAATTCACCCCTCCACTTT. The encoded protein is CASSQADRINSPLHF.

The rearrangement links TRBV19 to TRBJ2-1, with 12 bases that match TRBD2. This CDR3 comprises 16 residues. Looked up from germline, CDR1 is LNHDA and CDR2 is SQIVND (reference sequence). The V gene end was trimmed by 4 bases and the J gene end by 3 bases; junction bases not matched to a gene: 4. In nucleotides, the CDR3 is TGTGCCAGTAGTAGCCAACTAGCGGGGGGCTACAATGAGCAGTTCTTC. Translating it yields CASSSQLAGGYNEQFF.

The chain combines TRBV18 with TRBJ2-1; possible D gene TRBD2, 6 bases. V was cut by 2 bases and J by 5 bases, with 10 bases left in between. Germline CDR1 is KGHSH and CDR2 is LQKENI. The length of the CDR3 is 14 residues. Written as DNA, the CDR3 is TGTGCCAGCTCACCAGGAGGGAACAACAATGAGCAGTTCTTC. Translated: CASSPGGNNNEQFF.

This clone was counted only a few times. The chain carries TRBV4-1 and TRBJ1-2; weak D call: TRBD1 (5 bases). This CDR3 is built from 14 residues. The V end lost 4 bases, the J end lost 7 bases, and 16 bases lay between the germline ends. The germline V gene has CDR1 MGHRA and CDR2 YSYEKL. The CDR3 bases are TGCGCCAGCAGCCCCGGATCGGGGGTTGGTGGCTACACCTTC. Encoded protein: CASSPGSGVGGYTF.

This clone was seen only a few times. The chain is built from TRBV18 and TRBJ1-1, with D unclear. This CDR3 has 15 residues. Trimming cost V 3 bases and J 0 bases, with 11 bases left between them. Per germline, CDR1 KGHSH and CDR2 LQKENI. The CDR3 here is CASSPDQAMNTEAFF. DNA for the CDR3: TGTGCCAGCTCACCGGATCAGGCAATGAACACTGAAGCTTTCTTT. Full variable domain (rest looked up from reference TRBV18 and TRBJ1-1): NAGVMQNPRHLVRRRGQEARLRCSPMKGHSHVYWYRQLPEEGLKFMVYLQKENIIDESGMPKERFSAEFPKEGPSILRIQQVVRGDSAAYFCASSPDQAMNTEAFFGQGTRLTVV.

The V gene is TRBV7-9, the J gene TRBJ2-7; 9 nucleotides align to TRBD1. Trimming at V came to 5 bases and at J to 0 bases, leaving 5 bases not matched to a gene. This CDR3 is 15 amino acids long. CDR1 is SEHNR and CDR2 is FQNEAQ in the germline V gene (reference sequence). Here the CDR3 DNA reads TGTGCCAGCAGCCCCTGGGACAGGGCCTCCTACGAGCAGTACTTC. This codes for CASSPWDRASYEQYF.

The rearrangement uses TRBV5-1 and TRBJ2-3; TRBD1 agrees at 9 bases. Germline V gene lookup returns CDR1 SGHRS and CDR2 YFSETQ. This CDR3 region has 14 residues. V lost 4 bases, J lost 6 bases, and 6 bases stayed unmatched. The CDR3 here is CASSQGQGTDTQYF. The CDR3, as DNA: TGCGCCAGCAGCCAGGGACAGGGAACTGATACGCAGTATTTT. Full variable domain (rest looked up from reference TRBV5-1 and TRBJ2-3): KAGVTQTPRYLIKTRGQQVTLSCSPISGHRSVSWYQQTPGQGLQFLFEYFSETQRNKGNFPGRFSGRQFSNSRSEMNVSTLELGDSALYLCASSQGQGTDTQYFGPGTRLTVL.

This clone turned up a few times. The V gene is TRBV7-2, the J gene TRBJ2-5; 12 bases line up with TRBD1. Germline CDR1 reads SGHTA; CDR2 reads FQGNSA. Losses at the gene ends were 1 base for V and 2 bases for J; bases not matched to a gene: 5. The CDR3 covers 17 residues. The CDR3 DNA is TGTGCCAGCAGCTTAGTGGGACAGGGGGCCTTACAAGAGACCCAGTACTTC. Translation: CASSLVGQGALQETQYF.

This rearrangement joins TRBV2 to TRBJ1-4; 8 bases match TRBD1. The germline V gene encodes CDR1 SNHLY and CDR2 FYNNEI. The trim removed 6 bases at V and 4 bases at J, leaving 4 bases unmatched. This CDR3 contains 14 residues. CDR3 in amino acids: CASRGGQGNEKLFF. In DNA, the CDR3 is TGTGCCAGCAGGGGCGGACAGGGTAATGAAAAACTGTTTTTT.

This chain joins TRBV6-2 or TRBV6-3 and TRBJ2-1; possibly TRBD2 for D (5 bases). Germline V gives CDR1 MNHEY, CDR2 SVGEGT. This CDR3 region has 16 residues. The V and J ends lost 5 bases and 6 bases respectively, with 20 bases between them. The CDR3 is CASSPGLLTILNEQFF. The CDR3 coding sequence is TGTGCCAGCAGTCCCGGACTCTTAACTATCCTCAATGAGCAGTTCTTC.

The V call is TRBV5-5, the J call TRBJ1-3, with 9 bases matching TRBD1. After removal of 3 bases from V and 0 bases from J, the junction contained 7 bases not matched to a gene. Germline CDR1 reads SGHKS; CDR2 reads YYEKEE (reference sequence). This CDR3 spans 17 amino acids. The CDR3 sequence is CASSWEGQGISGNTIYF. The CDR3 DNA reads TGTGCCAGCAGCTGGGAAGGACAGGGGATCTCTGGAAACACCATATATTTT.

DNA of the CDR3: TGTGCCAGCAGCCATCTAGAGAACACTGAAGCTTTCTTT. Amino acid sequence: CASSHLENTEAFF. The rearrangement uses TRBV3-1 (or the pseudogene TRBV3-2) and TRBJ1-1; D is ambiguous. The CDR3 has 13 amino acids. Germline CDR1 reads LGHDT; CDR2 reads YNNKEL (reference sequence). The V end lost 3 bases, the J end lost 1 base, and 6 bases lay between the germline ends.

This clone was seen a single time. The chain recombines TRBV7-2 with TRBJ2-3, with TRBD2 identical over 12 bases. V shed 6 bases, J shed 4 bases, and the junction held 5 bases outside the gene matches. The CDR3 is 15 residues long. Germline V CDR1 and CDR2: SGHTA, FQGNSA. CDR3 sequence: CASRWTSGVSDTQYF. CDR3 nucleotide sequence: TGTGCCAGCAGATGGACTAGCGGGGTTTCAGATACGCAGTATTTT.

This chain uses TRBV29-1 with TRBJ1-4; 9 positions match TRBD1. Per the germline V gene, CDR1 is SQVTM and CDR2 is ANQGSEA. After removal of 6 bases from V and 8 bases from J, the junction contained 10 bases not matched to a gene. The CDR3 extends over 14 amino acids. Here the CDR3 reads CSVTQGQGGEKLFF. The DNA for the CDR3 is TGCAGCGTAACCCAGGGACAGGGCGGGGAAAAACTGTTTTTT.

This chain links TRBV7-2 with TRBJ2-3; 8 bases are shared with TRBD1. Per the germline V gene, CDR1 is SGHTA and CDR2 is FQGNSA. Germline trimming cut 4 bases from V and 3 bases from J; bases unmatched to any gene: 3. This CDR3 is 14 amino acids long. The DNA for the CDR3 is TGTGCCAGCAGCTCTCAGGGGGCAACAGATACGCAGTATTTT. This sequence encodes CASSSQGATDTQYF.

The V and J genes are TRBV29-1 and TRBJ2-3; 9 bases agree with TRBD2. Germline V gene lookup returns CDR1 SQVTM and CDR2 ANQGSEA. The CDR3 has 14 residues. V lost 4 bases, J lost 4 bases, and 6 bases stayed unmatched. DNA for the CDR3: TGCAGCGTTGGATCTAGCGGGGTCCCAGATACGCAGTATTTT. Translation gives CSVGSSGVPDTQYF.

J is TRBJ2-1 and V is TRBV7-9; 9 bases line up with TRBD2. The V gene's germline CDR1 is SEHNR and CDR2 FQNEAQ (reference sequence). With V trimmed by 1 base and J by 9 bases, 7 bases remained unmatched. CDR3 length: 15 amino acids. The DNA of the CDR3 is TGTGCCAGCAGCTTAGGGGGGACTAGCAGGTCTGAGCAGTTCTTC. Translation gives CASSLGGTSRSEQFF.

The rearrangement links TRBV6-2 or TRBV6-3 to TRBJ1-1; D gene unclear. Germline-derived CDR1 and CDR2 are MNHEY and SVGEGT. This CDR3 is 12 amino acids long. V lost 0 bases, J lost 10 bases, and 9 bases lay in between. CDR3 sequence reads: CASSYSEGGAFF. In nucleotides, the CDR3 is TGTGCCAGCAGTTACTCCGAAGGAGGAGCTTTCTTT.

The chain couples TRBV7-2 to TRBJ1-4; weak D call: TRBD1 (6 bases). CDR3 length: 15 residues. Trimming pared 3 bases from V and 0 bases from J, leaving 8 bases between. Germline CDR1 is SGHTA and CDR2 is FQGNSA. Here the CDR3 DNA reads TGTGCCAGCAGCTTCCAGGGGACAACTAATGAAAAACTGTTTTTT. Translating it yields CASSFQGTTNEKLFF.

The chain has TRBV6-6 and TRBJ2-7, with a possible D match to TRBD1 (6 bases). Germline CDR1 and CDR2: MNHNY and SVGAGI (reference sequence). The CDR3 covers 15 residues. The V gene lost 5 bases and the J gene lost 0 bases, with 14 bases spanning the gap. CDR3 in DNA: TGTGCCAGCAGTACAATCAGGGGTAGCTCCTACGAGCAGTACTTC. Residues: CASSTIRGSSYEQYF.

This clone has a single count. The chain carries TRBV6-6 and TRBJ1-2; D not certain. The V gene lost 5 bases and the J gene lost 2 bases, with 9 bases spanning the gap. Germline assignment: CDR1 MNHNY and CDR2 SVGAGI (reference sequence). The CDR3 is 13 amino acids. The CDR3 spells CASSQTPNYGYTF. CDR3 coding DNA: TGTGCCAGCAGTCAAACACCAAACTATGGCTACACCTTC.

Here the CDR3 reads CASPGGGNQPQHF. The CDR3 DNA is TGTGCCAGCCCGGGGGGGGGCAATCAGCCCCAGCATTTT. The rearrangement links TRBV27 to TRBJ1-5, with D possibly TRBD1 on 5 matching bases. The V gene lost 8 bases and the J gene lost 2 bases, with 10 bases spanning the gap. CDR3 length: 13 amino acids. From germline, CDR1 is MNHEY and CDR2 SMNVEV (reference sequence).